This entry describes one T cell receptor beta chain. Its target is not known. This record belongs to a study of graft-versus-host responses after intestinal transplantation. Study overall: Each recipient received a multivisceral, liver-intestinal, or isolated intestinal graft. Induction with anti-thymocyte globulin, then tacrolimus and steroids for about 3 years, was given to all recipients.

Generated by immunoSEQ multiplex PCR, the TCRdb table keeps only in-frame clones and is missing some. The sample has more than 75,000 clones, more than 85% seen once. Study results and caveats: Peak GvH clone levels in circulation were associated with early post-transplant HvG declines.

Germline CDR1 and CDR2: GTSNPN and SVGIG (reference sequence). V was cut by 4 bases and J by 7 bases, with 13 bases left in between. There are 12 residues in the CDR3. This sequence joins TRBV30 and TRBJ2-5; D may be TRBD1 (5 bases). This clonotype originated in a human donor who was the organ donor for an intestinal transplant. The source was unstimulated CD4+ T cells sorted from spleen or lymph node cells, collected before transplant. This CDR3 reads CAWKGAVGTQYF. The CDR3 coding sequence is TGTGCCTGGAAAGGGGCGGTTGGGACCCAGTACTTC.